These T cell receptor beta chains were read from a single sample in a study of shared clonotypes between healthy human individuals. Only in-frame clones appear in the TCRdb table, and some are missing; sequencing was by immunoSEQ multiplex PCR. This table holds roughly 770,000 clones, around 96% found once. Sequencing input: naive CD8+ T cells sorted from blood. These receptor sequences come from a man younger than 40 in good health. CDR3s include the opening cysteine and the closing phenylalanine or tryptophan. Fields, in order: D gene, J gene, clone size, V gene, CDR3 length, CDR3 protein, CDR3 DNA. D genes are given only for firm matches. Size tells how often a clone was seen (once, few, many) or the class of an expanded clone, and some rows leave it out.

TRBD2,TRBJ2-3,.,TRBV10-2,15,CASSTSGSPTDTQYF,TGCGCCAGCAGTACTAGCGGGAGCCCTACAGATACGCAGTATTTT
TRBD2,TRBJ2-1,.,TRBV28,16,CASSPRTSGSYNEQFF,TGTGCCAGCAGTCCCCGGACTAGCGGGAGTTACAATGAGCAGTTCTTC
.,TRBJ1-1,.,TRBV7-6,12,CASRAELGEAFF,TGTGCCAGCAGGGCAGAGTTGGGTGAAGCTTTCTTT
TRBD1,TRBJ2-7,.,TRBV27,15,CASSPRDRGLLEQYF,TGTGCCAGCAGTCCCCGGGACAGGGGTCTCCTCGAGCAGTACTTC
.,TRBJ2-5,.,TRBV7-9,17,CASSTPRDTSVVRTQYF,TGTGCCAGCAGCACGCCCCGGGACACCTCGGTGGTCAGGACCCAGTACTTC
.,TRBJ1-5,.,TRBV28,13,CASKGVRNQPQHF,TGTGCCAGCAAGGGGGTTCGCAATCAGCCCCAGCATTTT
.,TRBJ2-7,.,TRBV28,14,CASSFMRGSYEQYF,TGTGCCAGCAGTTTTATGAGGGGTTCCTACGAGCAGTACTTC
TRBD2,TRBJ2-1,.,TRBV19,15,CASSQLAGSYNEQFF,TGTGCCAGTAGTCAACTAGCGGGGTCCTACAATGAGCAGTTCTTC
TRBD1,TRBJ2-1,.,TRBV11-2,16,CASSLTGANSYNEQFF,TGTGCCAGCAGCTTAACAGGGGCCAACTCCTACAATGAGCAGTTCTTC
.,TRBJ2-2,.,TRBV7-9,16,CASSSPQGVDTGELFF,TGTGCCAGCAGCTCGCCCCAGGGAGTAGACACCGGGGAGCTGTTTTTT
.,TRBJ2-3,once,TRBV15,17,CATSREKSVSATDTQYF,TGTGCCACCAGCAGAGAGAAGTCCGTATCGGCCACAGATACGCAGTATTTT
.,TRBJ2-1,.,TRBV14,15,CASSPLEGPYNEQFF,TGTGCCAGCAGCCCCCTCGAGGGACCCTACAATGAGCAGTTCTTC
TRBD1,TRBJ2-7,once,TRBV19,14,CASSITTGNYEQYF,TGTGCCAGTAGTATAACGACAGGGAACTACGAGCAGTACTTC
TRBD1,TRBJ2-2,.,TRBV6-6,14,CASSWDRGTGELFF,TGTGCCAGCAGTTGGGACAGGGGGACCGGGGAGCTGTTTTTT
.,TRBJ2-2,few,TRBV27,16,CASSLSWGMNTGELFF,TGTGCCAGCAGTTTATCGTGGGGGATGAACACCGGGGAGCTGTTTTTT
.,TRBJ1-2,.,TRBV2,15,CASGTLDRANYGYTF,TGTGCCAGCGGAACCTTGGACCGAGCTAACTATGGCTACACCTTC
.,TRBJ1-2,.,TRBV5-6,11,CASSLGTSYTF,TGTGCCAGCAGCTTGGGCACTAGCTACACCTTC
TRBD2,TRBJ2-7,.,TRBV11-3,13,CASSQGLAGEQYF,TGTGCCAGCAGCCAAGGACTAGCGGGCGAGCAGTACTTC
TRBD1,TRBJ1-1,.,TRBV7-8,15,CASSSWTGANTEAFF,TGTGCCAGCAGCTCTTGGACAGGGGCGAACACTGAAGCTTTCTTT
.,TRBJ2-7,.,TRBV10-3,13,CAISDVSSYEQYF,TGTGCCATCAGTGATGTCAGCTCCTACGAGCAGTACTTC
.,TRBJ2-7,.,TRBV7-9,16,CASSPGAPDSFYEQYF,TGTGCCAGCAGCCCCGGTGCCCCCGACAGCTTCTACGAGCAGTACTTC
.,TRBJ2-5,.,TRBV30,15,CAWSPDLAPQETQYF,TGTGCCTGGAGCCCCGATTTGGCCCCCCAAGAGACCCAGTACTTC
.,TRBJ1-4,.,TRBV29-1,18,CSALNADSTYPTNEKLFF,TGCAGCGCCCTAAATGCGGACAGCACTTACCCAACTAATGAAAAACTGTTTTTT
.,TRBJ2-1,.,TRBV18,11,CASSPGYEQFF,TGTGCCAGCTCACCAGGGTATGAGCAGTTCTTC
.,TRBJ1-3,.,TRBV11-2,15,CASSSRTGSGNTIYF,TGTGCCAGCAGTTCTAGGACGGGCTCTGGAAACACCATATATTTT
TRBD2,TRBJ2-1,.,TRBV5-1,13,CASFLADYNEQFF,TGCGCCAGTTTCCTAGCGGATTACAATGAGCAGTTCTTC
.,TRBJ1-2,.,TRBV6-6,13,CASSSDSNYGYTF,TGTGCCAGCAGTTCGGACAGTAACTATGGCTACACCTTC
.,TRBJ2-5,.,TRBV7-2,12,CASSLYRGTQYF,TGTGCCAGCAGCTTATATCGAGGGACCCAGTACTTC
.,TRBJ2-7,.,TRBV30,10,CAWSEDEQYF,TGTGCCTGGAGTGAAGACGAGCAGTACTTC
.,TRBJ2-7,.,TRBV29-1,13,CSALKPFGYEQYF,TGCAGCGCCCTAAAACCCTTTGGCTACGAGCAGTACTTC
.,TRBJ2-3,.,TRBV25-1,13,CASRRTSTDTQYF,TGTGCCAGCCGCCGGACTAGCACAGATACGCAGTATTTT
.,TRBJ1-5,.,TRBV27,14,CASSPSFGDQPQHF,TGTGCCAGCAGTCCTAGCTTCGGGGATCAGCCCCAGCATTTT
.,TRBJ2-7,.,TRBV5-6,19,CASSFPIGGASGYSYEQYF,TGTGCCAGCAGCTTCCCTATAGGGGGGGCTAGCGGATACTCCTACGAGCAGTACTTC